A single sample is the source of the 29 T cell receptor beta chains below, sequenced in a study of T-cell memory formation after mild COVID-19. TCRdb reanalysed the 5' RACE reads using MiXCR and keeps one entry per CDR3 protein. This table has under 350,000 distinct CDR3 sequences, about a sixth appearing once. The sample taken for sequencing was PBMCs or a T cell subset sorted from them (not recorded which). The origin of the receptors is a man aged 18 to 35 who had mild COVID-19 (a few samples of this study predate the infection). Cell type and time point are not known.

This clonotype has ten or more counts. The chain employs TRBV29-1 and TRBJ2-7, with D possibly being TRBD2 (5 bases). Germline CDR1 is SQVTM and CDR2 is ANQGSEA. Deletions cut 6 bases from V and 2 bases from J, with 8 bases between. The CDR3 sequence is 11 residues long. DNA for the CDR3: TGCAGCGTGTGTAGCGCCTACGAGCAGTACTTC. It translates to CSVCSAYEQYF.

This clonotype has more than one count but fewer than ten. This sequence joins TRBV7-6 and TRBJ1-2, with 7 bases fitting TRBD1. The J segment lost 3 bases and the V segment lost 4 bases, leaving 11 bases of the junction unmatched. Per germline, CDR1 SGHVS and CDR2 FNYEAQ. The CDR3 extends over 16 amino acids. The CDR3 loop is CASSSRGDSIDYGYTF. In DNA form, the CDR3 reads TGTGCCAGCAGCTCGCGGGGGGACAGCATTGACTATGGCTACACCTTC.

The CDR3 loop reads CASSSQWQGAHSGELFF. The CDR3 bases are TGTGCCAGCAGCTCCCAGTGGCAGGGGGCGCATAGCGGGGAGCTGTTTTTT. The chain is built from TRBV13 and TRBJ2-2, with 8 bases matching TRBD1. The germline V gene encodes CDR1 PRHDT and CDR2 FYEKMQ (reference sequence). After removal of 4 bases from V and 7 bases from J, the junction contained 14 bases not matched to a gene. The CDR3 consists of 17 residues.

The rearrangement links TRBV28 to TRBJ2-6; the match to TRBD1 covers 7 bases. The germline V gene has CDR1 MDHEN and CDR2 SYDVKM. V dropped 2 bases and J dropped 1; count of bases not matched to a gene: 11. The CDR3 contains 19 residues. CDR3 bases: TGTGCCAGCAGTTTAATTTATCAGGGGGAAGGATCTGGGGCCAACGTCCTGACTTTC. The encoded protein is CASSLIYQGEGSGANVLTF.

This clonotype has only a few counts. CDR3 sequence (DNA): TGCAGTGCCTCCGCTTGGGTGACGACCTACGAGCAGTACTTC. Translation: CSASAWVTTYEQYF. The J gene is TRBJ2-7, the V gene TRBV20-1; D gene unclear. Trimming took off 6 bases at V and 2 bases at J, with 17 bases between the two ends. This CDR3 spans 14 amino acids. Germline V gene lookup returns CDR1 DFQATT and CDR2 SNEGSKA (reference sequence).

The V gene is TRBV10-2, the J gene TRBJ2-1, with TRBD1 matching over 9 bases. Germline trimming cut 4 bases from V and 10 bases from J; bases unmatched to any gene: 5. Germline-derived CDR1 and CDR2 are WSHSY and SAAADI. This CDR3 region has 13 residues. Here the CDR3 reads CASSVGQGIEQFF. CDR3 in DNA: TGCGCCAGCAGTGTGGGACAGGGCATAGAGCAGTTCTTC.

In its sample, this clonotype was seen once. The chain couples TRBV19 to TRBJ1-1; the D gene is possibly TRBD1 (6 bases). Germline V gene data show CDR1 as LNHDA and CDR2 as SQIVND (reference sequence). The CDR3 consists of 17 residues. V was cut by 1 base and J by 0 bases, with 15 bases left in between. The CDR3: CASSIVGGQSMNTEAFF. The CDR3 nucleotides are TGTGCCAGTAGTATAGTTGGCGGACAGTCCATGAACACTGAAGCTTTCTTT.

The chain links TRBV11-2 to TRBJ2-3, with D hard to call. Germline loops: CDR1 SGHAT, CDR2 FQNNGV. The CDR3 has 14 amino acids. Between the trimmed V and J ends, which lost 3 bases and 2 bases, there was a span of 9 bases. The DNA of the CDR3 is TGTGCCAGCAGCTTGGCCACATTCACAGATACGCAGTATTTT. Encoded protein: CASSLATFTDTQYF.

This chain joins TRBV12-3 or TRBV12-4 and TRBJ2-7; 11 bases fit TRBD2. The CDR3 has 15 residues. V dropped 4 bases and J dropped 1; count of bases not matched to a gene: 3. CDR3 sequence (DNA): TGTGCCAGCAGTTCACTAGCGGGGGCTTCCTACGAGCAGTACTTC. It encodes CASSSLAGASYEQYF.

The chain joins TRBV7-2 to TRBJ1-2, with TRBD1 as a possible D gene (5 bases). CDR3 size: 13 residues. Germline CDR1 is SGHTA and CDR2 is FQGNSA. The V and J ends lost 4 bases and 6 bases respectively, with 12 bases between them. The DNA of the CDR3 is TGTGCCAGCAGCTCTGCCGGGGGGAATGGCTACACCTTC. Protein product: CASSSAGGNGYTF. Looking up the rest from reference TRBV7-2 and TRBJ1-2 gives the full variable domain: GAGVSQSPSNKVTEKGKDVELRCDPISGHTALYWYRQSLGQGLEFLIYFQGNSAPDKSGLPSDRFSAERTGGSVSTLTIQRTQQEDSAVYLCASSSAGGNGYTFGSGTRLTVV.

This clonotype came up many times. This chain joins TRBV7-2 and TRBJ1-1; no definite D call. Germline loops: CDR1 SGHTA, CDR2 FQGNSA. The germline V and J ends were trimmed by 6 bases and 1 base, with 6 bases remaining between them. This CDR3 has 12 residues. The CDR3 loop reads CASRAWNTEAFF. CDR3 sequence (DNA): TGTGCCAGCAGAGCCTGGAACACTGAAGCTTTCTTT.

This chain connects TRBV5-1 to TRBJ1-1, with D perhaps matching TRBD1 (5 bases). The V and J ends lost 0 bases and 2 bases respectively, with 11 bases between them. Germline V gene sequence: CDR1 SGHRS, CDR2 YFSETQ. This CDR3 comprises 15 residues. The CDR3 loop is CASSLVFGANTEAFF. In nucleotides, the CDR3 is TGCGCCAGCAGCTTGGTGTTTGGGGCTAACACTGAAGCTTTCTTT.

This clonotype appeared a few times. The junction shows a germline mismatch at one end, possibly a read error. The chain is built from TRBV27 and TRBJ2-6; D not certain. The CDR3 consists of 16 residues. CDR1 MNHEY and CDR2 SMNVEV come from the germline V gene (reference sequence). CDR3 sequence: CPRSVGKISGANVLTF. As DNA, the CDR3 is TGCCCCCGGAGCGTCGGAAAAATCTCTGGGGCCAACGTCCTGACTTTC.

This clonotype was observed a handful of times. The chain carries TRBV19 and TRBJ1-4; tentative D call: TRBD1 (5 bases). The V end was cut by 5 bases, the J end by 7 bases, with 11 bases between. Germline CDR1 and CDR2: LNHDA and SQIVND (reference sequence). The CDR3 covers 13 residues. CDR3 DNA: TGTGCCAGTAGTCCGGGGGAGAGTGAAAAACTGTTTTTT. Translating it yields CASSPGESEKLFF. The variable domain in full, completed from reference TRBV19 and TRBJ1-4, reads DGGITQSPKYLFRKEGQNVTLSCEQNLNHDAMYWYRQDPGQGLRLIYYSQIVNDFQKGDIAEGYSVSREKKESFPLTVTSAQKNPTAFYLCASSPGESEKLFFGSGTQLSVL.

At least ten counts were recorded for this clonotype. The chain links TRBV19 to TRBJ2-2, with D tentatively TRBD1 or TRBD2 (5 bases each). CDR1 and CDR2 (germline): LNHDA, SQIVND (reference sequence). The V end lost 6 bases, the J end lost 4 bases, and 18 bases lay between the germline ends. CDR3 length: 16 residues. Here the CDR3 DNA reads TGTGCCAGTAGCCTGCACCGTTATGGGGGCACCGGGGAGCTGTTTTTT. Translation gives CASSLHRYGGTGELFF. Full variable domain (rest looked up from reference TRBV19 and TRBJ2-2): DGGITQSPKYLFRKEGQNVTLSCEQNLNHDAMYWYRQDPGQGLRLIYYSQIVNDFQKGDIAEGYSVSREKKESFPLTVTSAQKNPTAFYLCASSLHRYGGTGELFFGEGSRLTVL.

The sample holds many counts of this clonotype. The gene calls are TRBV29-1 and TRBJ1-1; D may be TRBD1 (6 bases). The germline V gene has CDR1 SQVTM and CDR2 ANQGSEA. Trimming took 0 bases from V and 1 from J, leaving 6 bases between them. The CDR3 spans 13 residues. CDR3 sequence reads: CSVEEQGNTEAFF. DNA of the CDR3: TGCAGCGTTGAAGAACAGGGGAACACTGAAGCTTTCTTT. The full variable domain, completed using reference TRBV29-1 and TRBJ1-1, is SAVISQKPSRDICQRGTSLTIQCQVDSQVTMMFWYRQQPGQSLTLIATANQGSEATYESGFVIDKFPISRPNLTFSTLTVSNMSPEDSSIYLCSVEEQGNTEAFFGQGTRLTVV.

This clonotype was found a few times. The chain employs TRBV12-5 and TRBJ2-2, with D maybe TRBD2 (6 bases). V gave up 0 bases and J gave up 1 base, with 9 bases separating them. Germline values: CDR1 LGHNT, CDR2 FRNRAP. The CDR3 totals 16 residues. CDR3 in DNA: TGTGCTAGTGGTTTGGTGGTGGGGGGGAACACCGGGGAGCTGTTTTTT. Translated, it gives CASGLVVGGNTGELFF.

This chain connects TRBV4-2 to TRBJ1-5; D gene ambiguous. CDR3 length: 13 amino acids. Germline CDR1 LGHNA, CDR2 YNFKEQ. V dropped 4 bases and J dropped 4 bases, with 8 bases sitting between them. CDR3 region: CASSPQKNQPQHF. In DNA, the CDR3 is TGTGCCAGCAGCCCACAGAAAAATCAGCCCCAGCATTTT.

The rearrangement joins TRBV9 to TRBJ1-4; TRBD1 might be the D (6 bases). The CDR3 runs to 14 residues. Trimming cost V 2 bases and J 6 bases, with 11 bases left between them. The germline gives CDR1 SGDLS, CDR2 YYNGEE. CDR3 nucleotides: TGTGCCAGCAGCGTGACAGGCCGTCATGAAAAACTGTTTTTT. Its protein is CASSVTGRHEKLFF. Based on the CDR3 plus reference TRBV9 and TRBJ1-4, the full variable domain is DSGVTQTPKHLITATGQRVTLRCSPRSGDLSVYWYQQSLDQGLQFLIQYYNGEERAKGNILERFSAQQFPDLHSELNLSSLELGDSALYFCASSVTGRHEKLFFGSGTQLSVL.

The chain's CDR3 is CASSSWRSNTEAFF. For the CDR3, the DNA is TGTGCCAGTTCGTCGTGGAGATCCAACACTGAAGCTTTCTTT. The genes are TRBV19 and TRBJ1-1; D is unclear. The ends were cut back, 8 bases at V and 2 bases at J, with 15 bases in the middle. The CDR3 contains 14 residues. The germline CDR1 and CDR2 sequences are LNHDA and SQIVND (reference sequence).

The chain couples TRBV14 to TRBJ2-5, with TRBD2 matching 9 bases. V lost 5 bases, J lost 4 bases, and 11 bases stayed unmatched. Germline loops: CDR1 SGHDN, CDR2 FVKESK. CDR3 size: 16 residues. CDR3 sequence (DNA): TGTGCCAGCAGCTCTATTAGCGGGGGCCGGAGAGAGACCCAGTACTTC. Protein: CASSSISGGRRETQYF.

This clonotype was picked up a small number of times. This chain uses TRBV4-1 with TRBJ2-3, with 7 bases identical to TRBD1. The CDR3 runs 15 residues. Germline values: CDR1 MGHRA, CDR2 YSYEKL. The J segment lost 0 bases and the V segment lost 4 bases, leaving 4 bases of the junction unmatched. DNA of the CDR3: TGCGCCAGCAGCCTCCGGGACAGCAGCACAGATACGCAGTATTTT. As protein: CASSLRDSSTDTQYF.

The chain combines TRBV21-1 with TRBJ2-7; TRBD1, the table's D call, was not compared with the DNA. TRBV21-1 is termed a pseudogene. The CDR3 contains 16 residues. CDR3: CASSKVPRGTPDEQYF. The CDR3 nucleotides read TGTGCCAGCAGCAAAGTCCCCAGGGGTACCCCCGACGAGCAGTACTTC.

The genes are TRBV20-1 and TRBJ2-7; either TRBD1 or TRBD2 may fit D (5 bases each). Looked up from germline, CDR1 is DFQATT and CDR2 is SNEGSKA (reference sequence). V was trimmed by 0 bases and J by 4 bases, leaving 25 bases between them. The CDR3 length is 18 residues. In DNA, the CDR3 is TGCAGTGCTAGAGACTCACAGGAACGGGACGGTTTACCTTACGAGCAGTACTTC. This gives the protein CSARDSQERDGLPYEQYF.

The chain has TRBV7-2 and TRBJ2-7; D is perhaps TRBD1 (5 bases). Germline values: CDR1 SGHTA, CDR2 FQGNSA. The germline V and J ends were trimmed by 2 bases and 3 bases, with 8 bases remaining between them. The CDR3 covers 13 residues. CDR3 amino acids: CASSLRRDYEQYF. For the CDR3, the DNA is TGTGCCAGCAGCTTACGCAGGGACTACGAGCAGTACTTC.

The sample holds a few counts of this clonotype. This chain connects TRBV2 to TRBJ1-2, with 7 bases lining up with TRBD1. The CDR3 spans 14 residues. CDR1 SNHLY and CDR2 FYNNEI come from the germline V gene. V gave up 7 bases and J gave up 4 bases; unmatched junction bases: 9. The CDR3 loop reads CASTQGGIIYGYTF. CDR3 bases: TGTGCCAGCACCCAGGGGGGTATTATCTATGGCTACACCTTC.

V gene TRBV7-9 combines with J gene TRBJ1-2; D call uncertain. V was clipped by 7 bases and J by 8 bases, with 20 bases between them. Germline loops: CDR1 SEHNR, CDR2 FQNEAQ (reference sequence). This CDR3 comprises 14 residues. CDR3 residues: CASIAGTQQSGYTF. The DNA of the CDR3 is TGTGCCAGCATCGCGGGCACCCAACAATCGGGCTACACCTTC.

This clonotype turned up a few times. CDR3 DNA: TGTGCCAGCAGTTACGCCCAACAGTATGGCTACACCTTC. Its translation is CASSYAQQYGYTF. This chain links TRBV6-5 with TRBJ1-2; no firm D call. Trimming cost V 2 bases and J 5 bases, with 9 bases left between them. The CDR3 runs 13 residues. From germline, CDR1 is MNHEY and CDR2 SVGAGI.

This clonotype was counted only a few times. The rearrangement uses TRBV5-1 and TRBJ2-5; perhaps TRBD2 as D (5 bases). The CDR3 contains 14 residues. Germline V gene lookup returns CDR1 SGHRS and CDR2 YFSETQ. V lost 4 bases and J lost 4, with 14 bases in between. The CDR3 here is CASSVRGNSETQYF. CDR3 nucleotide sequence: TGCGCCAGCAGCGTACGGGGAAACTCAGAGACCCAGTACTTC.